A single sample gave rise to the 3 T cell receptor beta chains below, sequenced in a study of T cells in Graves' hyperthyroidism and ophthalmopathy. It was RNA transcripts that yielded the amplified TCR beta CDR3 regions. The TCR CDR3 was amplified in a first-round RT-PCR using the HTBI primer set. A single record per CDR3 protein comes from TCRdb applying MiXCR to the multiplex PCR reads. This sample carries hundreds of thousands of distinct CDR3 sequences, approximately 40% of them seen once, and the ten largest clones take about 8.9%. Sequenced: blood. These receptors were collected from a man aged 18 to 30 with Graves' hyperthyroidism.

The CDR3 is CASSLGGTSGTEAFF. For the CDR3, the DNA is TGTGCCAGCAGCTTAGGGGGGACCTCGGGTACTGAAGCTTTCTTT. This rearrangement joins TRBV7-6 to TRBJ1-1; possibly TRBD1 for D (5 bases). Germline assignment: CDR1 SGHVS and CDR2 FNYEAQ. The CDR3 extends over 15 amino acids. V lost 1 base and J lost 5, with 14 bases in between. Full variable domain (rest looked up from reference TRBV7-6 and TRBJ1-1): GAGVSQSPRYKVTKRGQDVALRCDPISGHVSLYWYRQALGQGPEFLTYFNYEAQQDKSGLPNDRFSAERPEGSISTLTIQRTEQRDSAMYRCASSLGGTSGTEAFFGQGTRLTVV.

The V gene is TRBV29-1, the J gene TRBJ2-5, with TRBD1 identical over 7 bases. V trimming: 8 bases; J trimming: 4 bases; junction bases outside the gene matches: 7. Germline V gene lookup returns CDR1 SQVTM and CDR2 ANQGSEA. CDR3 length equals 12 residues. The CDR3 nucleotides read TGCAGCAGACACGACAGGGCAGAGACCCAGTACTTC. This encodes CSRHDRAETQYF.

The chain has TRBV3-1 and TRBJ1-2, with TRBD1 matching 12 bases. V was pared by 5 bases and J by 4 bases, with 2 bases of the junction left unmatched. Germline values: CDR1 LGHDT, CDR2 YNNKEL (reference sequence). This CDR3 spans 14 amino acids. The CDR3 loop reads CASSGTGGAYGYTF. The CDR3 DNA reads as TGTGCCAGCAGCGGGACAGGGGGCGCCTATGGCTACACCTTC.